This TCR beta chain was recovered during a study of shared clonotypes between healthy human individuals (dated by TCRdb to 2020 to 2021). Notes on the research overall: A couple of women and a few men aged 18 to 49 years were included in the cohort. Per donor, three plates each were used for CD4 naive and CD4 memory, two for CD8 naive, and one for CD8 memory. To estimate repertoire size and how much clonotypes are shared between individuals, the study performed deep sequencing of blood TCR repertoires from roughly five healthy adults. Libraries were prepared and TCR repertoires were sequenced by different laboratories using diverse techniques, in order to increase sequencing depth and limit assay-specific biases. Per donor, leukapheresis produced somewhere between about 0.94 and 9 billion PBMCs.

Including the terminal cysteine and phenylalanine, the CDR3 comprises 14 residues. Here the CDR3 DNA is all that survives: 42 bases in frame from base 1. Germline trimming: 6 bases from V, 5 bases from J; junction bases outside gene matches: 11. CDR1 and CDR2 (SQVTM, ANQGSEA) derive from the germline V gene. Using the deep immunoSEQ assay, multiplex PCR amplified TCR CDR3 regions from genomic DNA. Extracted genomic DNA from each cell subset was distributed evenly across all wells of several immunoSEQ 96-well plates, and each plate was treated as a replicate. For sorted subsets, roughly 200 ng of genomic DNA, equivalent to some 30,000 T cell genomes, went into each replicate PCR. Purified libraries were measured with a Qubit 3.0 fluorometer, size-checked on a Bioanalyzer 2100, and measured again with the KAPA Library Quantification kit. Every immunoSEQ 96-well plate was sequenced on a separate single-read 150-cycle Illumina NextSeq 550 flow cell. Processing in the source paper ran as follows. Because only junctional sequences without quality scores were contained in the immunoSEQ output, filtering matching that applied to full-length reads could not be performed. Sequences were annotated with PyIR, a Python wrapper for IgBLAST v1.9, and V/J genes and CDR3 were assigned using IMGT germline references. Reads with weak V/J assignments (E-value above 1e-6), missing CDR3, stop codons, out-of-frame junctions, or ambiguous translated residues were removed. V3J clonotypes were defined by identical inferred V gene, J gene, and CDR3 amino acid sequence. To compute the percentage overlap between repertoires, the number of shared unique clonotypes was divided by the size of the smaller repertoire. Richness of each repertoire was evaluated using RTK rarefaction, the Chao1 estimator, and Recon v2.1 estimates of unobserved clonotypes. OLGA was used to compute generation probabilities for all TCRbeta clonotypes that the gDNA method yielded from a handful of donors. TCRdb retrieved this table from immuneACCESS and kept in-frame rearrangements only. Not all clones are present; in checked studies, unresolved V genes account for under half, and no reason is known for the remainder. V and J calls and clone size are copied from that table; D and trimming were computed from the DNA. This sample has roughly 2.1 million clones in its table, and about 93% of those were observed once. The top ten constitute more than 1.5% of the sample.

Comments on this clone: Its binding antigen is unknown. No much larger clonotype is one base removed from it; base qualities were not supplied.

Overall results and qualifications from the work: The genetic and exposure-history diversity represented was limited by the small number of donors. Larger estimated clonotype richness was generally found for naive subsets than for memory subsets. Sampling was restricted to blood, and TCR repertoires in tissues likely differ from the TCR repertoires found in blood. Based on pairwise subsampling, the degree of clonotype sharing among donors was expected to be affected by sequencing depth. Even with the large sequencing depth, rarefaction of the sorted-subset datasets indicated that sequencing was incomplete. Sharing across a few donors was observed for around 5% of naive CD4, under 4% of naive CD8, over 2% of memory CD4, and about 0.4% of memory CD8 clonotypes. Higher generation probabilities were observed for clonotypes shared by all four sorted-subset donors than for non-shared clonotypes.

CD8 naive samples consisted of CD45RO-negative cells that were positively selected for CCR7, yielding a CD45RA+CCR7+ population without TemRA cells. The donors were healthy, HIV-negative adults with no recently reported acute infections or vaccinations. Every donor was a Caucasian adult residing in Nashville, Tennessee, USA. Blood was collected by leukapheresis, and PBMCs were isolated by Ficoll-Histopaque density gradient centrifugation and then cryopreserved in liquid nitrogen vapor phase. Analytical flow cytometry was used to check the purity and quantity of each magnetically sorted T cell population. Genomic DNA was isolated from each sorted fraction and quantified by UV absorbance on a Nanodrop 2000c.

The sequenced sample consisted of naive CD8+ T cells from PBMCs. According to the study, the label for this sample's cell subset or site signals: CD45RA+CCR7+. The chain is made from TRBV29-1 and TRBJ2-7, with 9 bases aligning to TRBD1. The sequence was obtained from a man aged 18-30 years in good health. Some clones in this sample may be carry-over from other donors' samples. The CDR3: CSVEPGQGSDEQYF. Here is the DNA: TGCAGCGTGGAGCCTGGACAGGGGAGTGACGAGCAGTACTTC.